Listed here are 2 T cell receptor beta chains from one sample, sequenced in a study of cytomegalovirus exposure and HLA in healthy donors. PCR involved 60 Vbeta and 13 Jbeta primers. The data were produced by immunoSEQ multiplex PCR, yet TCRdb's version contains in-frame clones alone and is incomplete. The sample includes roughly 150,000 clones, around 76% of them seen just once. Sequenced material: PBMCs. Receptors originate from a woman aged 40 to 49 in good health and CMV-seronegative.

V and J are TRBV29-1 and TRBJ2-5; tentative D call: TRBD2 (6 bases). V was trimmed by 6 bases and J by 1 base, leaving 12 bases between them. The germline V gene encodes CDR1 SQVTM and CDR2 ANQGSEA. There are 13 residues in the CDR3. CDR3 protein: CSVVKRAQETQYF. The CDR3, as DNA: TGCAGCGTGGTAAAGCGGGCCCAAGAGACCCAGTACTTC. Supplemented by reference TRBV29-1 and TRBJ2-5, the full variable domain reads SAVISQKPSRDICQRGTSLTIQCQVDSQVTMMFWYRQQPGQSLTLIATANQGSEATYESGFVIDKFPISRPNLTFSTLTVSNMSPEDSSIYLCSVVKRAQETQYFGPGTRLLVL.

V and J are TRBV9 and TRBJ2-7; maybe TRBD1 (6 bases). The CDR3 has 16 amino acids. CDR1 SGDLS and CDR2 YYNGEE come from the germline V gene. The V and J ends lost 0 bases and 2 bases respectively, with 15 bases between them. The CDR3 loop reads CASSVGVGDTPYEQYF. The CDR3 region has the DNA TGTGCCAGCAGCGTAGGGGTAGGGGACACCCCCTACGAGCAGTACTTC.